What follows is one TCR beta chain and its context. Here immunoSEQ multiplex PCR was the method, and the copy in TCRdb shows in-frame clones only, minus some. The profile shows a few hundred thousand clones, 87% of them singletons. Germline V gene lookup returns CDR1 MDHEN and CDR2 SYDVKM. The CDR3 has 14 residues. The junction had 4 bases not matched to a gene; V was cut back by 5 bases and J by 2 bases. These data originate in a study of blood T cell repertoires in COVID-19. This sequence joins TRBV28 and TRBJ2-3; 7 positions match TRBD2. Material for sequencing was PBMCs or T cells enriched from blood (not recorded which). The sequence came from a woman in her fifties or sixties who had recovered from COVID-19. In DNA, the CDR3 is TGTGCCAGCAGTGGCGGGACTACCACAGATACGCAGTATTTT. Translated, it gives CASSGGTTTDTQYF.